Below are 21 T cell receptor beta chains sequenced from a single sample in a study of PD-1 blockade in classical Hodgkin lymphoma. The table came from immunoSEQ multiplex PCR; TCRdb's copy has only in-frame clones and leaves some out. The top ten clones hold approximately 9% of a sample with about 93,000 clones, just under 80% of them seen once. The time point here: cycle 4 day 1 (C4D1), after less than 7 weeks of nivolumab. All patients relapsed after autologous stem cell transplantation, and brentuximab vedotin exposure varied. Specimen: peripheral blood mononuclear cells (PBMCs), collected before the fourth cycle of nivolumab. These TCRs come from a human donor with classical Hodgkin lymphoma.

The chain has TRBV28 and TRBJ1-4; TRBD1 aligns across 9 bases. From germline, CDR1 is MDHEN and CDR2 SYDVKM. V dropped 4 bases and J dropped 6; count of bases not matched to a gene: 9. This CDR3 has 16 residues. This chain's CDR3 is CASSSYGQGSHEKLFF. In DNA form, the CDR3 reads TGTGCCAGCAGTTCCTACGGACAGGGGTCCCATGAAAAACTGTTTTTT.

The rearrangement joins TRBV19 to TRBJ2-1; the match to TRBD2 covers 9 bases. The length of the CDR3 is 13 residues. Germline-derived CDR1 and CDR2 are LNHDA and SQIVND (reference sequence). Trimming took 6 bases from V and 9 from J; bases not matched to a gene: 6. The CDR3 sequence: CASSPLAGREQFF. The CDR3 DNA is TGTGCCAGTAGCCCCCTAGCGGGACGTGAGCAGTTCTTC. Complete variable domain (other parts from reference TRBV19 and TRBJ2-1): DGGITQSPKYLFRKEGQNVTLSCEQNLNHDAMYWYRQDPGQGLRLIYYSQIVNDFQKGDIAEGYSVSREKKESFPLTVTSAQKNPTAFYLCASSPLAGREQFFGPGTRLTVL.

The genes are TRBV28 and TRBJ1-6; 11 nucleotides align to TRBD1. Germline CDR1 reads MDHEN; CDR2 reads SYDVKM. This CDR3 contains 14 residues. With V trimmed by 3 bases and J by 13 bases, 5 bases remained unmatched. The CDR3 bases are TGTGCCAGCAGTTTGGACAGGGGGCGAGGTCCCCTCCACTTT. It is translated as CASSLDRGRGPLHF.

The chain is built from TRBV10-3 and TRBJ1-2; D call uncertain. CDR1 and CDR2 from the germline V gene are ENHRY and SYGVKD. The ends were cut back, 4 bases at V and 2 bases at J, with 8 bases in the middle. The CDR3 has 13 amino acids. The CDR3 DNA sequence: TGTGCCATCAGTGGGACGGCCAACTATGGCTACACCTTC. Its translation: CAISGTANYGYTF.

In this sample, this clone turned up a few times. The gene calls are TRBV19 and TRBJ2-5; D possibly corresponds to TRBD2 (6 bases). Trimming took off 4 bases at V and 4 bases at J, with 7 bases between the two ends. The germline gives CDR1 LNHDA, CDR2 SQIVND (reference sequence). The CDR3 length is 12 residues. DNA for the CDR3: TGTGCCAGTAGTAAGGGAGGAGAGACCCAGTACTTC. Translated: CASSKGGETQYF.

The chain recombines TRBV5-4 with TRBJ1-2, with 8 positions matching TRBD1. V shed 3 bases, J shed 4 bases, and the junction held 8 bases outside the gene matches. Germline V gene lookup returns CDR1 SGHNT and CDR2 YYREEE (reference sequence). This CDR3 contains 15 residues. The CDR3 nucleotides read TGTGCCAGCAGCTCGGGACAGGACGAAGCCTATGGCTACACCTTC. Amino acid sequence: CASSSGQDEAYGYTF.

This clone was seen only a few times. The chain recombines TRBV9 with TRBJ2-5; D unresolved. Deletions cut 0 bases from V and 1 base from J, with 10 bases between. CDR1 is SGDLS and CDR2 is YYNGEE in the germline V gene. This CDR3 has 15 amino acids. CDR3 DNA: TGTGCCAGCAGCGTAGGAGGCAGGAGCCAAGAGACCCAGTACTTC. This gives the protein CASSVGGRSQETQYF. The complete variable domain, with remaining parts taken from reference TRBV9 and TRBJ2-5, reads DSGVTQTPKHLITATGQRVTLRCSPRSGDLSVYWYQQSLDQGLQFLIQYYNGEERAKGNILERFSAQQFPDLHSELNLSSLELGDSALYFCASSVGGRSQETQYFGPGTRLLVL.

The chain recombines TRBV6-1 with TRBJ2-7, with 9 positions matching TRBD1. CDR1 and CDR2 from the germline V gene are MNHNS and SASEGT. Trimming removed 7 bases from V and 7 bases from J; junction bases left unmatched: 5. CDR3 length: 12 amino acids. CDR3 sequence reads: CASTGQGTEQYF. The CDR3 region has the DNA TGTGCCAGCACGGGACAGGGAACGGAGCAGTACTTC.

This clone was recorded once. This chain joins TRBV2 and TRBJ2-5; 11 bases are a match to TRBD1. Germline V gene lookup returns CDR1 SNHLY and CDR2 FYNNEI. CDR3 length equals 15 residues. The junction had 3 bases not matched to a gene; V was cut back by 3 bases and J by 3 bases. The CDR3, as DNA: TGTGCCAGCAGTGAGGACAGGGGGCGGGAAGAGACCCAGTACTTC. This sequence encodes CASSEDRGREETQYF.

V gene TRBV5-5 combines with J gene TRBJ2-7; possibly TRBD1 or TRBD2 for D (5 bases each). The germline V gene has CDR1 SGHKS and CDR2 YYEKEE (reference sequence). The V end was cut by 0 bases, the J end by 6 bases, with 10 bases between. This CDR3 contains 13 residues. The DNA of the CDR3 is TGTGCCAGCAGCTTGGCGGCAGGGAGCGAGCAGTACTTC. It specifies CASSLAAGSEQYF.

The V call is TRBV19, the J call TRBJ1-3; D is perhaps TRBD1 (6 bases). The CDR3 loop spans 14 amino acids. The ends were cut back, 8 bases at V and 0 bases at J, with 11 bases in the middle. The germline V gene has CDR1 LNHDA and CDR2 SQIVND (reference sequence). CDR3 DNA: TGTGCCAGTTCGGACAGCTTCTCTGGAAACACCATATATTTT. This gives the protein CASSDSFSGNTIYF.

The chain links TRBV7-3 to TRBJ2-7, with D hard to call. The CDR3 is made up of 14 amino acids. Trimming removed 8 bases from V and 0 bases from J, with 14 bases in between. Germline CDR1 is SGHTA and CDR2 is FQGTGA. The CDR3 spells CASAQGSSSYEQYF. In DNA form, the CDR3 reads TGTGCCAGCGCTCAAGGGTCTTCCTCCTACGAGCAGTACTTC.

The rearrangement uses TRBV18 and TRBJ2-6; 7 nucleotides line up with TRBD1. The J segment lost 0 bases and the V segment lost 2 bases, leaving 4 bases of the junction unmatched. The CDR3 covers 17 residues. CDR1 and CDR2 from the germline V gene are KGHSH and LQKENI. The CDR3 nucleotides are TGTGCCAGCTCACCAGACAGGGTGGGCTCTGGGGCCAACGTCCTGACTTTC. As protein: CASSPDRVGSGANVLTF.

The genes are TRBV18 and TRBJ1-2, with 7 bases matching TRBD1. Trimming at V came to 6 bases and at J to 8 bases, leaving 12 bases not matched to a gene. The CDR3 extends over 14 amino acids. The germline gives CDR1 KGHSH, CDR2 LQKENI. As DNA, the CDR3 is TGTGCCAGCTCGTCTGAGGAGGGGGCCAAAGGCTACACCTTC. Protein product: CASSSEEGAKGYTF. Combining the CDR3 with reference TRBV18 and TRBJ1-2 gives the whole variable domain NAGVMQNPRHLVRRRGQEARLRCSPMKGHSHVYWYRQLPEEGLKFMVYLQKENIIDESGMPKERFSAEFPKEGPSILRIQQVVRGDSAAYFCASSSEEGAKGYTFGSGTRLTVV.

This clone has a handful of counts. The V gene is TRBV4-2, the J gene TRBJ1-5; D gene ambiguous. CDR3 length: 17 amino acids. Trimming left V 0 bases short and J 3 bases short, with 15 bases between. The germline V gene has CDR1 LGHNA and CDR2 YNFKEQ. In nucleotides, the CDR3 is TGTGCCAGCAGCCAAGATTTGGACCTCCTAATCAATCAGCCCCAGCATTTT. Translation gives CASSQDLDLLINQPQHF.

This clone was found once. The chain uses TRBV27 and TRBJ2-2; TRBD1 might be the D (6 bases). The V and J ends lost 5 bases and 6 bases respectively, with 22 bases between them. The CDR3 extends over 17 amino acids. CDR1 and CDR2 from the germline V gene are MNHEY and SMNVEV (reference sequence). For the CDR3, the DNA is TGTGCCAGCAGTCCAAGACAGGTCCTAAGGCAGCCCGGGGAGCTGTTTTTT. Its translation is CASSPRQVLRQPGELFF.

A few counts support this clone. The J gene is TRBJ2-7, the V gene TRBV19, with 8 bases matching TRBD1. CDR3 length: 15 amino acids. With V trimmed by 1 base and J by 3 bases, 5 bases remained unmatched. Germline CDR1 reads LNHDA; CDR2 reads SQIVND (reference sequence). This chain's CDR3 is CASSIVADRDYEQYF. CDR3 in DNA: TGTGCCAGTAGTATAGTGGCGGACAGGGACTACGAGCAGTACTTC. Combining the CDR3 with reference TRBV19 and TRBJ2-7 gives the whole variable domain DGGITQSPKYLFRKEGQNVTLSCEQNLNHDAMYWYRQDPGQGLRLIYYSQIVNDFQKGDIAEGYSVSREKKESFPLTVTSAQKNPTAFYLCASSIVADRDYEQYFGPGTRLTVT.

CDR3 coding DNA: TGTGCCAGCAGTTTAGGCACCCCCAATCAGCCCCAGCATTTT. Amino acid sequence: CASSLGTPNQPQHF. The J gene is TRBJ1-5, the V gene TRBV28; D unclear. Germline V gene sequence: CDR1 MDHEN, CDR2 SYDVKM. The V end was cut by 2 bases, the J end by 3 bases, with 8 bases between. The CDR3 spans 14 residues. Combining the CDR3 with reference TRBV28 and TRBJ1-5 gives the whole variable domain DVKVTQSSRYLVKRTGEKVFLECVQDMDHENMFWYRQDPGLGLRLIYFSYDVKMKEKGDIPEGYSVSREKKERFSLILESASTNQTSMYLCASSLGTPNQPQHFGDGTRLSIL.

About this clone: Its ends do not fully match the called genes, so a read error is possible. The V call is TRBV28, the J call TRBJ2-7; TRBD1 aligns across 7 bases. The CDR3 runs 13 residues. Germline-derived CDR1 and CDR2 are MDHEN and SYDVKM. The CDR3 DNA reads TGTGCCAGCACCCGACCCTCCCCGGGACAGTTTTTCTTC. Amino acid sequence: CASTRPSPGQFFF. The whole variable domain, remainder taken from reference TRBV28 and TRBJ2-7, is DVKVTQSSRYLVKRTGEKVFLECVQDMDHENMFWYRQDPGLGLRLIYFSYDVKMKEKGDIPEGYSVSREKKERFSLILESASTNQTSMYLCASTRPSPGQFFFGPGTRLTVT.

V and J are TRBV19 and TRBJ2-3; TRBD1 matches 12 bases. CDR1 and CDR2 from the germline V gene are LNHDA and SQIVND (reference sequence). This CDR3 is built from 17 residues. After removal of 2 bases from V and 4 bases from J, the junction contained 7 bases not matched to a gene. CDR3 nucleotide sequence: TGTGCCAGTAGTATAATCCCGGGACAGGGGGCCGCAGATACGCAGTATTTT. Translated, it gives CASSIIPGQGAADTQYF.

This clone appeared a few times. The rearrangement uses TRBV9 and TRBJ2-2; D call uncertain. V was cut by 0 bases and J by 5 bases, with 8 bases left in between. The CDR3 contains 14 residues. Germline CDR1 is SGDLS and CDR2 is YYNGEE. The CDR3 coding sequence is TGTGCCAGCAGCGTAGTGGGGTGGACCGGGGAGCTGTTTTTT. Translation: CASSVVGWTGELFF.